A single sample is the source of the 15 T cell receptor beta chains below, sequenced in a study of T cells in Graves' hyperthyroidism and ophthalmopathy. What was amplified from RNA transcripts were TCR beta CDR3 regions. The TCR CDR3 first-round RT-PCR relied on the HTBI primer set. MiXCR, applied by TCRdb to the multiplex PCR reads, yields one record per CDR3 protein. In the table there are a few hundred thousand distinct CDR3 sequences, less than 25% of which are singletons. Sequences were obtained from blood. Every receptor here comes from a man younger than 30 with Graves' hyperthyroidism.

Ten or more counts support this clonotype. CDR3 nucleotides: TGTGCCAGCAGTCACGTTACCTCTGGAAACACCATATATTTT. Translation: CASSHVTSGNTIYF. V usage is TRBV7-2 and J usage is TRBJ1-3; no firm D call. The CDR3 runs 14 residues. The V gene's germline CDR1 is SGHTA and CDR2 FQGNSA. Trimming took off 6 bases at V and 0 bases at J, with 9 bases between the two ends.

This clonotype occurred many times. The J gene is TRBJ1-5, the V gene TRBV10-3; no firm D call. This CDR3 is 14 amino acids long. V was pared by 2 bases and J by 5 bases, with 10 bases between. CDR1 ENHRY and CDR2 SYGVKD come from the germline V gene. Here the CDR3 reads CAISERKAHQPQHF. The CDR3 DNA reads TGTGCCATCAGTGAGAGAAAGGCACATCAGCCCCAGCATTTT.

This clonotype was observed many times. This chain links TRBV27 with TRBJ2-7; D ambiguous. Germline values: CDR1 MNHEY, CDR2 SMNVEV (reference sequence). The CDR3 runs to 12 residues. Trimming left V 3 bases short and J 6 bases short, with 9 bases between. CDR3: CASSLGPGEQYF. The CDR3 DNA reads TGTGCCAGCAGTTTGGGCCCCGGCGAGCAGTACTTC.

In this sample, this clonotype turned up a few times. This chain connects TRBV27 to TRBJ2-7; the D gene is possibly TRBD2 (6 bases). The CDR3 totals 15 residues. Looked up from germline, CDR1 is MNHEY and CDR2 is SMNVEV (reference sequence). V was clipped by 2 bases and J by 6 bases, with 17 bases between them. The CDR3 DNA reads TGTGCCAGCAGTTTAAGCCAGGGACTCCTCGGCGAGCAGTACTTC. This codes for CASSLSQGLLGEQYF.

This clonotype came up many times. The J gene is TRBJ1-1, the V gene TRBV2, with D perhaps matching TRBD1 (5 bases). Between the trimmed V and J ends, which lost 5 bases and 5 bases, there was a span of 12 bases. Germline V lookup: CDR1 SNHLY, CDR2 FYNNEI. CDR3 length: 13 amino acids. The CDR3: CASSYERGTEAFF. In DNA, the CDR3 is TGTGCCAGCAGTTATGAAAGGGGTACTGAAGCTTTCTTT.

To note about this clonotype: Because it lacks the conserved phenylalanine or tryptophan at the end, this CDR3 is likely a read error. This chain links TRBV30 with TRBJ1-5; unclear D gene. The CDR3 covers 13 residues. Trimming stripped 5 bases from V and 6 bases from J, with 14 bases between. Germline assignment: CDR1 GTSNPN and CDR2 SVGIG (reference sequence). The DNA of the CDR3 is TGTGCCTGGGGGAAGGGTTACGGTCAGCCCCAGCATGTT. Amino acids: CAWGKGYGQPQHV.

This sequence joins TRBV30 and TRBJ1-5; D perhaps matches TRBD1 (6 bases). There are 14 residues in the CDR3. CDR1 and CDR2 from the germline V gene are GTSNPN and SVGIG (reference sequence). Trimming shortened V by 4 bases and J by 2 bases, and 12 bases separated the two germline ends. Written as DNA, the CDR3 is TGTGCCTGGACTAGGGGGGGAGGCAATCAGCCCCAGCATTTT. This codes for CAWTRGGGNQPQHF.

This clonotype was seen ten or more times. The rearrangement uses TRBV9 and TRBJ1-2, with TRBD1 matching 9 bases. Losses at the gene ends were 0 bases for V and 2 bases for J; bases not matched to a gene: 8. This CDR3 contains 17 residues. Per germline, CDR1 SGDLS and CDR2 YYNGEE. This CDR3 reads CASSVAPLGTGNYGYTF. CDR3 bases: TGTGCCAGCAGCGTAGCCCCTCTCGGGACAGGGAACTATGGCTACACCTTC.

This clonotype has a handful of counts. The V call is TRBV18, the J call TRBJ1-1; 8 bases align to TRBD1. The CDR3 has 17 residues. V shed 3 bases, J shed 4 bases, and the junction held 13 bases outside the gene matches. The germline CDR1 and CDR2 sequences are KGHSH and LQKENI. DNA for the CDR3: TGTGCCAGCTCACCTTTAGCCTCAGGGGGCTTGGTCACTGAAGCTTTCTTT. Translating gives CASSPLASGGLVTEAFF.

In its sample, this clonotype was seen many times. The chain recombines TRBV15 with TRBJ1-5; D remains unclear. Trimming took 1 base from V and 0 from J, leaving 10 bases between them. The CDR3 contains 16 residues. From germline, CDR1 is LNHNV and CDR2 YYDKDF (reference sequence). CDR3 region: CATSRVGIYSNQPQHF. The CDR3 region has the DNA TGTGCCACCAGCAGAGTGGGGATCTATAGCAATCAGCCCCAGCATTTT.

This clonotype was recorded many times. The J gene is TRBJ2-5, the V gene TRBV7-9; unclear D gene. V gave up 11 bases and J gave up 1 base, with 8 bases separating them. There are 11 residues in the CDR3. Per germline, CDR1 SEHNR and CDR2 FQNEAQ (reference sequence). DNA for the CDR3: TGTGCCGTGTCTATCCAAGAGACCCAGTACTTC. Protein sequence: CAVSIQETQYF. The full variable domain, in which reference TRBV7-9 and TRBJ2-5 provide the parts outside the CDR3, is DTGVSQNPRHKITKRGQNVTFRCDPISEHNRLYWYRQTLGQGPEFLTYFQNEAQLEKSRLLSDRFSAERPKGSFSTLEIQRTEQGDSAMYLCAVSIQETQYFGPGTRLLVL.

This clonotype showed up many times. The chain recombines TRBV2 with TRBJ2-2, with D hard to call. V lost 6 bases and J 6 bases, leaving 5 bases between the germline ends. The CDR3 sequence is 11 residues long. The germline CDR1 and CDR2 sequences are SNHLY and FYNNEI. Here the CDR3 reads CASRDPGELFF. In DNA, the CDR3 is TGTGCCAGCAGAGACCCCGGGGAGCTGTTTTTT.

This chain uses TRBV4-1 with TRBJ2-7, with 7 bases fitting TRBD1. The junction had 9 bases not matched to a gene; V was cut back by 4 bases and J by 3 bases. The CDR3 has 15 residues. The germline V gene encodes CDR1 MGHRA and CDR2 YSYEKL. CDR3 protein: CASSPDRVIFYEQYF. The CDR3, as DNA: TGCGCCAGCAGCCCCGACAGGGTAATTTTCTACGAGCAGTACTTC.

Ten or more counts support this clonotype. The chain joins TRBV30 to TRBJ1-2, with D possibly TRBD1 on 5 matching bases. CDR1 and CDR2 from the germline V gene are GTSNPN and SVGIG (reference sequence). V dropped 2 bases and J dropped 5 bases, with 27 bases sitting between them. The CDR3 contains 18 residues. The CDR3 nucleotides are TGTGCCTGGAGTTATCCCAGCTTCCTCAGTGATCGGGGGTATGGCTACACCTTC. It translates to CAWSYPSFLSDRGYGYTF.

The table lists this clonotype with a few counts. The chain recombines TRBV12-5 with TRBJ2-2; 9 bases line up with TRBD1. V lost 1 base to trimming and J lost 4 bases; unmatched junction nucleotides: 7. This CDR3 has 17 residues. CDR1 is LGHNT and CDR2 is FRNRAP in the germline V gene. CDR3 loop: CASGLDAGTGRTGELFF. The CDR3 nucleotides are TGTGCTAGTGGTTTGGACGCCGGGACAGGGCGCACCGGGGAGCTGTTTTTT.